This T cell receptor (beta chain) was sequenced for a study of OX40 agonist ivuxolimab in advanced cancers. Turning to the study itself: Dose-escalation patients had hepatocellular carcinoma, melanoma, renal cell or head and neck cancer.

J was trimmed by 7 bases and V by 6 bases; bases with no gene match: 9. This CDR3 comprises 14 residues. Germline lookup yields CDR1 MDHEN and CDR2 SYDVKM. The data were produced by immunoSEQ multiplex PCR, yet TCRdb's version contains in-frame clones alone and is incomplete. This table holds 40,000 or so clones, 65% to 85% found once. The receptor was derived from an adult with an advanced solid tumor such as melanoma, head and neck, liver or kidney cancer. The sequencing here drew on CD4+ or CD8+ T cells sorted from blood, taken in a trial of the OX40 agonist ivuxolimab. This chain joins TRBV28 and TRBJ1-1, with 9 bases lining up with TRBD1. The CDR3 DNA reads TGTGCCAGCAGCACAGGGGGCGTCTCTGGTGAAGCTTTCTTT. Translation: CASSTGGVSGEAFF.